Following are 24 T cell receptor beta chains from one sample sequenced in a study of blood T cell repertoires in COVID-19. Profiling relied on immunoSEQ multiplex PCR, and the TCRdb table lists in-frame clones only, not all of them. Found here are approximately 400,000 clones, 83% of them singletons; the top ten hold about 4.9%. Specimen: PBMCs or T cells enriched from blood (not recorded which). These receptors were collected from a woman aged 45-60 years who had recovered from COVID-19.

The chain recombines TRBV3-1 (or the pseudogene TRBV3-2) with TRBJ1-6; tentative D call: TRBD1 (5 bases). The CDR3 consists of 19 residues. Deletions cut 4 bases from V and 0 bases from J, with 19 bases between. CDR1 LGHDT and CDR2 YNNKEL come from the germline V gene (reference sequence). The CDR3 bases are TGTGCCAGCAGCCTTAGAACAGTAGCAGGGTGCTCCTATAATTCACCCCTCCACTTT. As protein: CASSLRTVAGCSYNSPLHF.

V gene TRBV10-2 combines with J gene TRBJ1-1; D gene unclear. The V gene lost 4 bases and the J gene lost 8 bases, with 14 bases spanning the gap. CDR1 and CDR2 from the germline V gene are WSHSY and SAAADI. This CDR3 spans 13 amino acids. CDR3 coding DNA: TGCGCCAGCAGTGGTCGGAGCACGCGGGAAGCTTTCTTT. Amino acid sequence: CASSGRSTREAFF.

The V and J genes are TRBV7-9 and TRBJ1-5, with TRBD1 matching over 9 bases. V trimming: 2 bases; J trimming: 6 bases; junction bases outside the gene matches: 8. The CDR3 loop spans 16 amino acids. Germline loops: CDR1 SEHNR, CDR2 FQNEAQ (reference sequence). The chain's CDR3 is CASSLSSTGGGQPQHF. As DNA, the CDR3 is TGTGCCAGCAGCTTAAGTAGTACAGGGGGCGGTCAGCCCCAGCATTTT.

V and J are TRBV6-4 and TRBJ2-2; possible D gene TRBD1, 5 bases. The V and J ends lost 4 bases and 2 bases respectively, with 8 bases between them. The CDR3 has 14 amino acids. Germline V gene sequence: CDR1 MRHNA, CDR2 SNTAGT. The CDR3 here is CASSATDNTGELFF. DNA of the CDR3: TGTGCCAGCAGTGCGACAGACAACACCGGGGAGCTGTTTTTT.

CDR3 DNA sequence: TGTGCCAGCAGCAACCCGCCTATAGCGGGATACGGGGAGACCCAGTACTTC. It is translated as CASSNPPIAGYGETQYF. The genes are TRBV21-1 and TRBJ2-5; the tabulated D call, TRBD2, remains unverified against the DNA. TRBV21-1 is given as a pseudogene. The CDR3 extends over 17 amino acids.

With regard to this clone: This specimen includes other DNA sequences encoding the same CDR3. The CDR3 region has the DNA TGCGCCAGCAGCTTGGCGGCAGGGGGAACTGAAGCTTTCTTT. This codes for CASSLAAGGTEAFF. The V call is TRBV5-1, the J call TRBJ1-1, with TRBD1 identical over 7 bases. The germline CDR1 and CDR2 sequences are SGHRS and YFSETQ. J gave up 5 bases and V 0 bases, and 4 bases lay outside the gene matches. The CDR3 runs 14 residues.

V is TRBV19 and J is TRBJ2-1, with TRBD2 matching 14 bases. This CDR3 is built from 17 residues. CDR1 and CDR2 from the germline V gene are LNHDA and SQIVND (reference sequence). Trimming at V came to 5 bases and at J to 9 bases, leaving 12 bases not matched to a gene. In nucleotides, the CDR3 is TGTGCCAGTAGTCCCACAACCGGGACTAGCGGGAGACTTGAGCAGTTCTTC. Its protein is CASSPTTGTSGRLEQFF.

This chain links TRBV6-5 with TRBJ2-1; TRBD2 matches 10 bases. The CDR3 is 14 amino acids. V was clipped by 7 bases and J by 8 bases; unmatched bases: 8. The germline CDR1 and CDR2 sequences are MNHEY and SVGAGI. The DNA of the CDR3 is TGTGCCAGCATCACCGGGACTAGCGCTTATGAGCAGTTCTTC. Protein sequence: CASITGTSAYEQFF.

CDR3: CAGSPQNYGYTF. CDR3 coding DNA: TGTGCCGGCTCCCCCCAAAACTATGGCTACACCTTC. This chain uses TRBV30 with TRBJ1-2; D is unclear. The germline gives CDR1 GTSNPN, CDR2 SVGIG (reference sequence). V lost 8 bases to trimming and J lost 2 bases, with 12 bases between them. The length of the CDR3 is 12 residues. Full variable domain (missing parts from reference TRBV30 and TRBJ1-2): SQTIHQWPATLVQPVGSPLSLECTVEGTSNPNLYWYRQAAGRGLQLLFYSVGIGQISSEVPQNLSASRPQDRQFILSSKKLLLSDSGFYLCAGSPQNYGYTFGSGTRLTVV.

The CDR3 loop reads CASSQSGSKNIQYF. In DNA, the CDR3 is TGTGCCAGCAGCCAGAGCGGATCCAAAAACATTCAGTACTTC. This chain links TRBV3-1 (or the pseudogene TRBV3-2) with TRBJ2-4; D is perhaps TRBD2 (5 bases). This CDR3 is 14 amino acids long. The germline V gene has CDR1 LGHDT and CDR2 YNNKEL (reference sequence). V was clipped by 3 bases and J by 2 bases, with 8 bases between them.

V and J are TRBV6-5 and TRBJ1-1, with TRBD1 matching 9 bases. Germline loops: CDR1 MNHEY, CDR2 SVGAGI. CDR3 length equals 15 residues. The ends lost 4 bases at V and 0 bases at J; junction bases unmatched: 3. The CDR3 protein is CASSWGQGMNTEAFF. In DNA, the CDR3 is TGTGCCAGCAGTTGGGGACAGGGAATGAACACTGAAGCTTTCTTT.

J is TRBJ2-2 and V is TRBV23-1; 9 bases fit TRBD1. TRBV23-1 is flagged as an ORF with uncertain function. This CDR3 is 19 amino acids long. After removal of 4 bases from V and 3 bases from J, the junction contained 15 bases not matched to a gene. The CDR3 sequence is CASSRLSRDRVGDTGELFF. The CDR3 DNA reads TGCGCCAGCAGTCGCCTGTCCCGGGACAGGGTTGGGGACACCGGGGAGCTGTTTTTT.

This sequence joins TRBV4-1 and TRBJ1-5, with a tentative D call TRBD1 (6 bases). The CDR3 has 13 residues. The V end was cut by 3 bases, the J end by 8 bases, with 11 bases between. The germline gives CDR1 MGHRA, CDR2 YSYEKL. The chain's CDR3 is CASSQDSLEPQHF. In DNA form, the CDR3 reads TGCGCCAGCAGCCAGGACAGCCTGGAGCCCCAGCATTTT.

CDR3 DNA sequence: TGCAGCGTTGAAGTAGGTGACTCCGGCGGAAAGAACTATGGCTACACCTTC. It specifies CSVEVGDSGGKNYGYTF. The chain links TRBV29-1 to TRBJ1-2; no clear D. Germline CDR1 and CDR2: SQVTM and ANQGSEA. Deletions cut 1 base from V and 2 bases from J, with 20 bases between. The CDR3 contains 17 residues.

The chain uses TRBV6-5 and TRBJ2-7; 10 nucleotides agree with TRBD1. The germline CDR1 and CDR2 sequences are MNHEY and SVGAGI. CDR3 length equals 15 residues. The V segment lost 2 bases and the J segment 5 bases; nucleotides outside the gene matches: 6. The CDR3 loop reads CASSYQLDRGNEQYF. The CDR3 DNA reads TGTGCCAGCAGTTACCAGCTGGACAGGGGGAACGAGCAGTACTTC.

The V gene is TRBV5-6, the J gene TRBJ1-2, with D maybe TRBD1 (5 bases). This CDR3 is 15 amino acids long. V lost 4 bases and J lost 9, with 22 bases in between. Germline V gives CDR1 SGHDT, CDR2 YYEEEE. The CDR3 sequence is CASSPVFSETESYTF. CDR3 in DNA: TGTGCCAGCAGCCCTGTATTTTCTGAGACAGAGAGCTACACCTTC.

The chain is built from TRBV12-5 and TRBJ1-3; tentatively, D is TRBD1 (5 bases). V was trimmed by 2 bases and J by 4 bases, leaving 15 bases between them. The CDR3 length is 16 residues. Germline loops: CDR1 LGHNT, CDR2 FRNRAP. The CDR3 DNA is TGTGCTAGTGGTTTGCGAGGGGAGGGAAAGGGAAACACCATATATTTT. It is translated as CASGLRGEGKGNTIYF.

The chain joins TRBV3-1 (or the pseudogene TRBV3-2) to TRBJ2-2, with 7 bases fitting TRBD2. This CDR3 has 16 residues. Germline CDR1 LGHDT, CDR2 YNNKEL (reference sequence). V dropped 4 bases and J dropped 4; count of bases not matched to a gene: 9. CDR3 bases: TGTGCCAGCAGCCTTACCGGGACTAAGGCCACCGGGGAGCTGTTTTTT. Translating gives CASSLTGTKATGELFF.

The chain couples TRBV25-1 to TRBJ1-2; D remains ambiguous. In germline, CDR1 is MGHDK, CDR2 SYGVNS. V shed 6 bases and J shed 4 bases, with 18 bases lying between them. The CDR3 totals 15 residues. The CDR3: CASSPNERLFYGYTF. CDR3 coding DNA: TGTGCCAGCAGCCCTAACGAGCGGCTATTCTATGGCTACACCTTC.

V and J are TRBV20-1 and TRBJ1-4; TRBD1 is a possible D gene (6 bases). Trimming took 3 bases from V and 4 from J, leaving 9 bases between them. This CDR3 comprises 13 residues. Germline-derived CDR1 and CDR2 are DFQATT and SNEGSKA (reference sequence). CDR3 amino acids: CSASTGINEKLFF. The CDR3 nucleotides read TGCAGTGCTAGTACAGGGATTAATGAAAAACTGTTTTTT.

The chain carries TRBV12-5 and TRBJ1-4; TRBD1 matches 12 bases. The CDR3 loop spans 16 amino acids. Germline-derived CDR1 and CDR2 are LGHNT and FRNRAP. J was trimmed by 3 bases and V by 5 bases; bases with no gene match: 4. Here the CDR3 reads CASGPGQGAANEKLFF. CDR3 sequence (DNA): TGTGCTAGTGGTCCGGGACAGGGGGCGGCTAATGAAAAACTGTTTTTT.

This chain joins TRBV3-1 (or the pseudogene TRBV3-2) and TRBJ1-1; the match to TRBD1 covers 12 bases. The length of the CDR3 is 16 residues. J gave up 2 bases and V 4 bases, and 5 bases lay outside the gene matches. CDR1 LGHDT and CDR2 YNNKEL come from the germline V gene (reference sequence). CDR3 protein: CASSPGTGGPNTEAFF. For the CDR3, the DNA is TGTGCCAGCAGCCCAGGGACAGGGGGCCCCAACACTGAAGCTTTCTTT.

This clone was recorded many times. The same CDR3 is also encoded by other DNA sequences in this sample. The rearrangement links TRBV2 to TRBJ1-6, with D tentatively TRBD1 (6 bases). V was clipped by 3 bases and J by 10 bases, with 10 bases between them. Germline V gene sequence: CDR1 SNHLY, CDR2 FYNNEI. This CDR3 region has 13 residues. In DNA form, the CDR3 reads TGTGCCAGCAGTGACAGGGGATCCTCACCCCTCCACTTT. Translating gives CASSDRGSSPLHF.

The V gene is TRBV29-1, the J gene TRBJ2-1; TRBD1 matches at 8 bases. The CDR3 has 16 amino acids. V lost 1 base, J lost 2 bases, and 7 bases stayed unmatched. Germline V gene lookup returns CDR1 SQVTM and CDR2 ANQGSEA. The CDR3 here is CSVEATGQATYNEQFF. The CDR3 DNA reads TGCAGCGTTGAAGCAACGGGACAGGCGACCTACAATGAGCAGTTCTTC.